The 24 T cell receptor beta chains listed next were all sequenced from one sample in a study of T-cell reconstitution after alpha-beta-depleted transplantation in children. A TCRbeta library incorporating unique molecular identifiers was prepared. TCRdb called the PCR reads again in MiXCR, with one record for every CDR3 protein. The data show hundreds of thousands of distinct CDR3 sequences, approximately 13% seen once. The source material was PBMCs, mostly from graft donor cells, sampled 360 days after TCRalphabeta/CD19-depleted stem cell transplant. These TCRs come from a male patient younger than 18 who had a stem cell transplant for acute myeloid leukemia, so the T cells may come from the graft donor.

This clonotype has a count of ten or more. The rearrangement uses TRBV5-5 and TRBJ1-1, with D unresolved. V was clipped by 0 bases and J by 3 bases, with 6 bases between them. The CDR3 has 13 amino acids. Germline CDR1 reads SGHKS; CDR2 reads YYEKEE (reference sequence). This CDR3 reads CASSLEADTEAFF. The DNA for the CDR3 is TGTGCCAGCAGCTTGGAGGCGGACACTGAAGCTTTCTTT.

This clonotype came up many times. The chain combines TRBV9 with TRBJ2-1, with unresolved D. Germline loops: CDR1 SGDLS, CDR2 YYNGEE. The V gene lost 0 bases and the J gene lost 4 bases, with 5 bases spanning the gap. The CDR3 covers 13 residues. As DNA, the CDR3 is TGTGCCAGCAGCGTAGAGGGATACAATGAGCAGTTCTTC. It specifies CASSVEGYNEQFF.

This clonotype was seen more than once but under ten times. The chain links TRBV29-1 to TRBJ1-5, with unresolved D. CDR1 and CDR2 (germline): SQVTM, ANQGSEA. This CDR3 contains 12 residues. The germline V and J ends were trimmed by 7 bases and 6 bases, with 13 bases remaining between them. CDR3 loop: CSASLVGQPQHF. In nucleotides, the CDR3 is TGCAGCGCCTCATTGGTCGGTCAGCCCCAGCATTTT.

This chain joins TRBV7-9 and TRBJ2-7; 9 nucleotides line up with TRBD2. The trim removed 2 bases at V and 5 bases at J, leaving 7 bases unmatched. Germline V CDR1 and CDR2: SEHNR, FQNEAQ (reference sequence). The CDR3 sequence is 15 residues long. CDR3 coding DNA: TGTGCCAGCAGCTTACTTAGCGGGAGCGGCAACGAGCAGTACTTC. This encodes CASSLLSGSGNEQYF.

This clonotype showed up just a few times. The chain joins TRBV7-8 to TRBJ2-7; the match to TRBD2 covers 8 bases. The trim removed 4 bases at V and 0 bases at J, leaving 8 bases unmatched. This CDR3 has 16 amino acids. Germline V gives CDR1 SGHVS, CDR2 FQNEAQ. CDR3 in amino acids: CASSSGLALLSYEQYF. The CDR3 DNA follows: TGTGCCAGCAGCTCAGGACTAGCCCTTCTCTCCTACGAGCAGTACTTC.

The chain joins TRBV12-3 or TRBV12-4 to TRBJ2-2; the D is unclear. The V end lost 11 bases, the J end lost 4 bases, and 11 bases lay between the germline ends. This CDR3 contains 12 residues. The CDR3 sequence is CARPESTGELFF. The CDR3 nucleotides read TGTGCCCGACCGGAGAGCACCGGGGAGCTGTTTTTT.

This clonotype was detected ten times or more. V usage is TRBV28 and J usage is TRBJ2-7; TRBD2 matches 12 bases. With V trimmed by 4 bases and J by 1 base, 5 bases remained unmatched. Germline V CDR1 and CDR2: MDHEN, SYDVKM. The CDR3 loop spans 16 amino acids. Written as DNA, the CDR3 is TGTGCCAGCAGTTCCTGGACTAGCGGGATATCCTACGAGCAGTACTTC. It encodes CASSSWTSGISYEQYF.

The table lists this clonotype with many counts. The V and J genes are TRBV4-3 and TRBJ2-7, with 10 positions matching TRBD1. This CDR3 is built from 17 residues. Trimming took 0 bases from V and 2 from J; bases not matched to a gene: 7. Germline CDR1 and CDR2: LGHNA and YSLEER. CDR3 in DNA: TGCGCCAGCAGCCAAGACCCGACAGGGGGCTTACCCTACGAGCAGTACTTC. Its translation: CASSQDPTGGLPYEQYF.

As to this clonotype: One end of the junction varies from germline; a read error may be responsible. The chain joins TRBV15 to TRBJ2-7; possibly TRBD2 for D (5 bases). In germline, CDR1 is LNHNV, CDR2 YYDKDF (reference sequence). The CDR3 has 20 amino acids. CDR3 coding DNA: TGTGCCACCAACAGAGATTGGCCGGGGAACCATATAGTTTTACACTACGAGCAGTACTTC. Protein sequence: CATNRDWPGNHIVLHYEQYF.

The V call is TRBV29-1, the J call TRBJ1-5; tentatively, D is TRBD1 (5 bases). The ends were cut back, 4 bases at V and 3 bases at J, with 16 bases in the middle. This CDR3 is built from 15 residues. CDR1 is SQVTM, CDR2 ANQGSEA, per germline. CDR3 DNA: TGCAGCGTTGGGGGAGGTAACGGGGCCAATCAGCCCCAGCATTTT. The encoded protein is CSVGGGNGANQPQHF.

This clonotype was counted only a few times. This chain links TRBV28 with TRBJ2-5, with D possibly TRBD2 on 5 matching bases. Trimming took off 7 bases at V and 3 bases at J, with 9 bases between the two ends. Per the germline V gene, CDR1 is MDHEN and CDR2 is SYDVKM. The CDR3 runs 12 residues. The CDR3 loop reads CASMKLEETQYF. The CDR3 DNA sequence: TGTGCCAGCATGAAACTAGAAGAGACCCAGTACTTC.

In its sample, this clonotype was seen a few times. This chain links TRBV28 with TRBJ2-5; D possibly corresponds to TRBD2 (6 bases). This CDR3 is 14 amino acids long. Germline assignment: CDR1 MDHEN and CDR2 SYDVKM. Trimming left V 3 bases short and J 2 bases short, with 10 bases between. Here the CDR3 DNA reads TGTGCCAGCAGTTTGGCTAGCGCACAAGAGACCCAGTACTTC. Its protein product is CASSLASAQETQYF.

The table lists this clonotype with a few counts. The chain is built from TRBV12-3 or TRBV12-4 and TRBJ1-2; D is unresolved. The CDR3 is made up of 14 amino acids. Between the trimmed V and J ends, which lost 8 bases and 3 bases, there was a span of 16 bases. CDR3 DNA: TGTGCCAGCCTGTCGGCGGAGCGGTACTATGGCTACACCTTC. Translated, it gives CASLSAERYYGYTF.

The V call is TRBV3-1, the J call TRBJ2-1; no clear D. With 8 bases removed from V and 6 bases from J, the gap between germline ends came to 29 bases. This CDR3 region has 18 residues. From germline, CDR1 is LGHDT and CDR2 YNNKEL (reference sequence). CDR3 sequence reads: CASCLKGLSFLRTNEQFF. The CDR3 DNA sequence: TGTGCCAGCTGTTTGAAGGGCCTCTCTTTCCTTAGGACCAATGAGCAGTTCTTC.

This clonotype was recorded many times. This chain links TRBV28 with TRBJ2-5; 12 nucleotides agree with TRBD2. The CDR3 totals 14 residues. V lost 10 bases, J lost 4 bases, and 7 bases stayed unmatched. In germline, CDR1 is MDHEN, CDR2 SYDVKM. CDR3 amino acids: CATWTSGKGETQYF. DNA of the CDR3: TGTGCCACCTGGACTAGCGGGAAAGGAGAGACCCAGTACTTC. The whole variable domain, remainder taken from reference TRBV28 and TRBJ2-5, is DVKVTQSSRYLVKRTGEKVFLECVQDMDHENMFWYRQDPGLGLRLIYFSYDVKMKEKGDIPEGYSVSREKKERFSLILESASTNQTSMYLCATWTSGKGETQYFGPGTRLLVL.

This clonotype was picked up many times. The V and J genes are TRBV7-2 and TRBJ2-7, with no clear D. The CDR3 runs 16 residues. From germline, CDR1 is SGHTA and CDR2 FQGNSA. V shed 0 bases and J shed 0 bases, with 12 bases lying between them. Here the CDR3 DNA reads TGTGCCAGCAGCTTAGCGAGCGTCAGGTCCTCCTACGAGCAGTACTTC. The encoded protein is CASSLASVRSSYEQYF.

The chain uses TRBV20-1 and TRBJ2-7, with D possibly being TRBD1 (6 bases). Trimming took 3 bases from V and 2 from J, leaving 20 bases between them. The CDR3 contains 16 residues. Per germline, CDR1 DFQATT and CDR2 SNEGSKA (reference sequence). CDR3 residues: CSASRGASAFPYEQYF. CDR3 coding DNA: TGCAGTGCTAGCAGGGGCGCCTCAGCGTTTCCCTACGAGCAGTACTTC.

The table lists this clonotype with a few counts. This chain links TRBV4-3 with TRBJ2-7; 9 bases are a match to TRBD1. Germline CDR1 is LGHNA and CDR2 is YSLEER. The V gene end was trimmed by 1 base and the J gene end by 5 bases; junction bases not matched to a gene: 9. The CDR3 has 16 residues. The DNA for the CDR3 is TGCGCCAGCAGCCAAGGCGGGACAGGGTACGTAGACGAGCAGTACTTC. Protein sequence: CASSQGGTGYVDEQYF.

This clonotype was seen at least ten times. This chain joins TRBV10-3 and TRBJ1-1; 11 nucleotides agree with TRBD1. V dropped 4 bases and J dropped 2; count of bases not matched to a gene: 9. Per the germline V gene, CDR1 is ENHRY and CDR2 is SYGVKD. The CDR3 length is 17 residues. The CDR3 protein is CAISVSSRTGGNTEAFF. Written as DNA, the CDR3 is TGTGCCATCAGTGTCTCCAGCCGGACAGGGGGCAACACTGAAGCTTTCTTT.

This clonotype has only a few counts. The V call is TRBV3-1, the J call TRBJ2-3; tentatively, D is TRBD2 (5 bases). Trimming cost V 3 bases and J 4 bases, with 14 bases left between them. This CDR3 contains 15 residues. Germline loops: CDR1 LGHDT, CDR2 YNNKEL (reference sequence). CDR3 protein: CASSQSSSLPDTQYF. In DNA, the CDR3 is TGTGCCAGCAGCCAGTCTAGCAGTCTCCCAGATACGCAGTATTTT.

This clonotype occurred a few times. J is TRBJ2-1 and V is TRBV4-2; 9 nucleotides match TRBD2. The V segment lost 0 bases and the J segment 5 bases; nucleotides outside the gene matches: 8. Germline-derived CDR1 and CDR2 are LGHNA and YNFKEQ. This CDR3 spans 17 amino acids. In DNA, the CDR3 is TGTGCCAGCAGCCAAGAAGAAGAGCGGGAGGCCCACAATGAGCAGTTCTTC. Protein: CASSQEEEREAHNEQFF.

The J gene is TRBJ2-2, the V gene TRBV7-6; TRBD2 matches at 7 bases. J gave up 2 bases and V 2 bases, and 20 bases lay outside the gene matches. CDR3 length: 21 amino acids. CDR1 is SGHVS, CDR2 FNYEAQ, per germline. CDR3 residues: CASSLYRGGMISPPNTGELFF. The CDR3 DNA reads as TGTGCCAGCAGCTTATATAGGGGAGGGATGATTAGCCCCCCAAACACCGGGGAGCTGTTTTTT. The whole variable domain, remainder taken from reference TRBV7-6 and TRBJ2-2, is GAGVSQSPRYKVTKRGQDVALRCDPISGHVSLYWYRQALGQGPEFLTYFNYEAQQDKSGLPNDRFSAERPEGSISTLTIQRTEQRDSAMYRCASSLYRGGMISPPNTGELFFGEGSRLTVL.

This clonotype turned up a few times. The chain employs TRBV12-3 or TRBV12-4 and TRBJ2-7; tentative D call: TRBD2 (5 bases). The CDR3 is made up of 15 amino acids. V was cut by 6 bases and J by 1 base, with 16 bases left in between. The CDR3 bases are TGTGCCAGCAGCCGAACCGGGGTTCCGTCCTACGAGCAGTACTTC. Translating gives CASSRTGVPSYEQYF.

In its sample, this clonotype was seen a few times. The chain combines TRBV5-5 with TRBJ1-1, with 7 bases matching TRBD1. Germline lookup yields CDR1 SGHKS and CDR2 YYEKEE (reference sequence). This CDR3 region has 18 residues. The trim removed 1 base at V and 4 bases at J, leaving 16 bases unmatched. CDR3: CASSLRETGSDPSTEAFF. The CDR3, as DNA: TGTGCCAGCAGCTTGCGTGAGACAGGGTCTGATCCGAGCACTGAAGCTTTCTTT.